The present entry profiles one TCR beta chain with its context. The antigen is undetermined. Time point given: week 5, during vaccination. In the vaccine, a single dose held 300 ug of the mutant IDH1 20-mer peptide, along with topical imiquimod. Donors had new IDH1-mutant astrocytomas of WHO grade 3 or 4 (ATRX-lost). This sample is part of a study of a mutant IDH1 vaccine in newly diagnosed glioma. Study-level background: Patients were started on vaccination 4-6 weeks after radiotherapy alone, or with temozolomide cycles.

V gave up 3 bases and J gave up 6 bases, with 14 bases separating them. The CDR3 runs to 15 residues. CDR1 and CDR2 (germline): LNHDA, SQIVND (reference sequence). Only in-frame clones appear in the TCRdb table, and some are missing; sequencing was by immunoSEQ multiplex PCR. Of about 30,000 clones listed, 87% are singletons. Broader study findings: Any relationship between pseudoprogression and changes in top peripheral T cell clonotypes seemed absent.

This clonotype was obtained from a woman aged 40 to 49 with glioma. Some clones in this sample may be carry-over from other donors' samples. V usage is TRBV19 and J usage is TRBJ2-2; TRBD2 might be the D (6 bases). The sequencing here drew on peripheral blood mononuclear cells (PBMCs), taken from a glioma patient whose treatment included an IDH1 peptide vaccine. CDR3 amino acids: CASSIPQTRPGELFF. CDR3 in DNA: TGTGCCAGTAGTATCCCCCAGACTAGACCCGGGGAGCTGTTTTTT.